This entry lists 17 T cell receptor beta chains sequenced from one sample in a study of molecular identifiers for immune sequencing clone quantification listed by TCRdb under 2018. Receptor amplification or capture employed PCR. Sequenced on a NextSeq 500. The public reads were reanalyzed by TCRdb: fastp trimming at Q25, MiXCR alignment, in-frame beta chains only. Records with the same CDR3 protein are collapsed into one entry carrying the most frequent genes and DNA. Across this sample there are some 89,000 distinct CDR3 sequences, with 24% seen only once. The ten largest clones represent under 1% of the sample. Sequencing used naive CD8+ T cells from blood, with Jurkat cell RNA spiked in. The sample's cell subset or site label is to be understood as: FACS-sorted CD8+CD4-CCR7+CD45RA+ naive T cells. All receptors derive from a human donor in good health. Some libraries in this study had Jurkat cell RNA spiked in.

Here the CDR3 DNA reads TGCGCCAGCAGCTCAAGACTAGCGGGGCTTGAGGGTGGGGAGCTGTTTTTT. It translates to CASSSRLAGLEGGELFF. The V and J genes are TRBV4-3 and TRBJ2-2, with TRBD2 matching over 11 bases. Germline CDR1 reads LGHNA; CDR2 reads YSLEER. The length of the CDR3 is 17 residues. V lost 5 bases to trimming and J lost 8 bases; unmatched junction nucleotides: 13.

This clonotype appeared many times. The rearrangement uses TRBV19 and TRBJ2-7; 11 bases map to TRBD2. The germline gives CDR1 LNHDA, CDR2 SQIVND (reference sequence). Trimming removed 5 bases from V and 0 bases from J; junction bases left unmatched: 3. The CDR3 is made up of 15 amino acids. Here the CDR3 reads CASSPGLAVSYEQYF. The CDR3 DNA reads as TGTGCCAGTAGTCCGGGACTAGCGGTCTCCTACGAGCAGTACTTC. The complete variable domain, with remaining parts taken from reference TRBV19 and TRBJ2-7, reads DGGITQSPKYLFRKEGQNVTLSCEQNLNHDAMYWYRQDPGQGLRLIYYSQIVNDFQKGDIAEGYSVSREKKESFPLTVTSAQKNPTAFYLCASSPGLAVSYEQYFGPGTRLTVT.

The CDR3 DNA follows: TGTGCCAGTAGTATTGGAGGGGGGGGAGCCACCGGGGAGCTGTTTTTT. Its translation is CASSIGGGGATGELFF. The chain joins TRBV19 to TRBJ2-2, with a weak D call TRBD2 (7 bases). The germline gives CDR1 LNHDA, CDR2 SQIVND (reference sequence). There are 16 residues in the CDR3. The germline V and J ends were trimmed by 3 bases and 4 bases, with 15 bases remaining between them.

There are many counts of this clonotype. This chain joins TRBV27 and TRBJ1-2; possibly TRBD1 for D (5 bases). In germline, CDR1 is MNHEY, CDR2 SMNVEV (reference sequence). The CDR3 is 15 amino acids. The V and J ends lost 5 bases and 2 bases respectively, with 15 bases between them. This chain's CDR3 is CASSPTPTVNYGYTF. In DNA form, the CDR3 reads TGTGCCAGCAGTCCTACCCCGACAGTGAACTATGGCTACACCTTC.

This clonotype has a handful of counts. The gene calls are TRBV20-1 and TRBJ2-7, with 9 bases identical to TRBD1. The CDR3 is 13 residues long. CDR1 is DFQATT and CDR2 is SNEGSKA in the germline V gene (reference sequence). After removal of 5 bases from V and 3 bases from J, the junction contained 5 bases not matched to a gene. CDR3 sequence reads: CSASGTGFYEQYF. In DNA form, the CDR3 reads TGCAGTGCTTCCGGGACAGGGTTCTACGAGCAGTACTTC.

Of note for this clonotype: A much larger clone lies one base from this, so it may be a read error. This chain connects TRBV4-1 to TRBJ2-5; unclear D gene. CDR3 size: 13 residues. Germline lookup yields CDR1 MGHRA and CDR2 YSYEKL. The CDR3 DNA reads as TGCACCAGCAGCCAAGAACCGCTTGGGGCCCAGTACTTC. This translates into CTSSQEPLGAQYF.

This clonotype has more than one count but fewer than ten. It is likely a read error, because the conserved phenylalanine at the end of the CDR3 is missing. The CDR3 spells CASSSLAGGYDTQYL. The CDR3 region has the DNA TGTGCCAGCAGTTCTCTAGCGGGGGGGTATGATACGCAGTATCTT. V is TRBV27 and J is TRBJ2-3; 12 bases line up with TRBD2. J lost 6 bases, V lost 4 bases, and 5 bases had no gene match. Germline V CDR1 and CDR2: MNHEY, SMNVEV (reference sequence). CDR3 size: 15 residues.

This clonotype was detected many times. Here the CDR3 reads CASSLANRGGTEAFF. The CDR3 region has the DNA TGTGCCAGCAGCTTAGCAAACAGGGGTGGCACTGAAGCTTTCTTT. The V call is TRBV7-9, the J call TRBJ1-1; 7 bases align to TRBD1. Germline CDR1 is SEHNR and CDR2 is FQNEAQ (reference sequence). J lost 4 bases, V lost 0 bases, and 5 bases had no gene match. The CDR3 runs to 15 residues.

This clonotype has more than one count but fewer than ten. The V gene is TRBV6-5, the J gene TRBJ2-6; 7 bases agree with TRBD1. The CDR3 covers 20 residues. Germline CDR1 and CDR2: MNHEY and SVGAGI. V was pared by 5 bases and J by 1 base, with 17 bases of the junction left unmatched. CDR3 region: CASSQLGTDYFESGANVLTF. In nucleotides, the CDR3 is TGTGCCAGCAGTCAACTCGGGACAGACTATTTTGAGTCTGGGGCCAACGTCCTGACTTTC.

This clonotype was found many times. The CDR3 DNA follows: TGTGCCAGCATCCGTTGGGGGGGGGCGAAAGATACGCAGTATTTT. Its protein is CASIRWGGAKDTQYF. This chain links TRBV27 with TRBJ2-3; D is perhaps TRBD2 (7 bases). The CDR3 is made up of 15 amino acids. V lost 7 bases to trimming and J lost 5 bases, with 19 bases between them. Germline CDR1 reads MNHEY; CDR2 reads SMNVEV (reference sequence).

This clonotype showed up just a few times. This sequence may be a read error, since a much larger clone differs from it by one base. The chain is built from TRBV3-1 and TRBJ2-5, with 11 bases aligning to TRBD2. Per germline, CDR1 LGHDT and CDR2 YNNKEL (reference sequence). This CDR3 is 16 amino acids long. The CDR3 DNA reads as TGTGCCAGCAGCCCCATTGGACTAGCGGGCCAAGAGACCCGGTACTTC. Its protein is CASSPIGLAGQETRYF.

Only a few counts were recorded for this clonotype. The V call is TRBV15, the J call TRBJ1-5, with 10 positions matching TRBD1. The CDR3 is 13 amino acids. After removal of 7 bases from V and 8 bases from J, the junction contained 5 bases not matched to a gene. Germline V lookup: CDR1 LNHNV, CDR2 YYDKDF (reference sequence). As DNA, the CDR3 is TGTGCCACCACCAAGGACAGGGGGGAGCCCCAGCATTTT. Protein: CATTKDRGEPQHF.

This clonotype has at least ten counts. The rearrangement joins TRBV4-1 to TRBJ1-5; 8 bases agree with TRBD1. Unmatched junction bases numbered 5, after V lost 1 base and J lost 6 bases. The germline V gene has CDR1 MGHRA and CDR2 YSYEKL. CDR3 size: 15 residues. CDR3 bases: TGCGCCAGCAGCCAAGTAGGGACAGGCCTTCAGCCCCAGCATTTT. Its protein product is CASSQVGTGLQPQHF.

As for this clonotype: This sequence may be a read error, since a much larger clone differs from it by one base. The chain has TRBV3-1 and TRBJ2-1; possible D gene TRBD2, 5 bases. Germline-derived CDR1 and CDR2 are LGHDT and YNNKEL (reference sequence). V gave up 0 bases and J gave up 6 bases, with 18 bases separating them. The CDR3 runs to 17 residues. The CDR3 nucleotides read TGTGCCAGCAGCCAAGATGTCGATATGTCTAGCCGCAATGAGCAGTTCTTC. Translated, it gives CASSQDVDMSSRNEQFF.

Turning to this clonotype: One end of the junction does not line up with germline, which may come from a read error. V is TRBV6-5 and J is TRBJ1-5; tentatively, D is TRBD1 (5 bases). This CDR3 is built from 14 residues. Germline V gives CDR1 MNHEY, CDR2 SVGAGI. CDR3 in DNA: TGTGCCAGCAGTTACACCTCAGGGCTACCGCCCCCGCATTTT. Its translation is CASSYTSGLPPPHF.

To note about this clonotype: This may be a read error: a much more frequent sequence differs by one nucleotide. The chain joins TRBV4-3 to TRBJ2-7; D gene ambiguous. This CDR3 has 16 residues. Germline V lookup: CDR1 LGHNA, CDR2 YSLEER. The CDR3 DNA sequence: TGCGTCAGCAGCCAAGAGATAGGAGCGTCTGCCTACGAGCAGTACTTC. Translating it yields CVSSQEIGASAYEQYF.

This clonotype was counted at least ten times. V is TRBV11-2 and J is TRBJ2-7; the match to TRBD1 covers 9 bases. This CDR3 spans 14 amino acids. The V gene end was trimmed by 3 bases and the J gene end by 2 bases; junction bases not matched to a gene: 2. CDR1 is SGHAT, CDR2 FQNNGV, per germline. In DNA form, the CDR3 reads TGTGCCAGCAGCTTCCGGGACAGGGCCTACGAGCAGTACTTC. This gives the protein CASSFRDRAYEQYF.